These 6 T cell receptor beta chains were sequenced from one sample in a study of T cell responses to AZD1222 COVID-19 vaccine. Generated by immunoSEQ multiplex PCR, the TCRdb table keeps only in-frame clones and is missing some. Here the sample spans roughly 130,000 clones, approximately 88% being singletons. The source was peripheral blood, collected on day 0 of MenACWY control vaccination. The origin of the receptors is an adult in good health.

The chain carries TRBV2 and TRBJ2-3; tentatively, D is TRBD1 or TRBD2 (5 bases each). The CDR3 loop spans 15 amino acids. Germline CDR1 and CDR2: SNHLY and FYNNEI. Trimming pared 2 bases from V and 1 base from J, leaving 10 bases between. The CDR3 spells CASSEMGVRTDTQYF. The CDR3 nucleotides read TGTGCCAGCAGTGAAATGGGGGTGCGCACAGATACGCAGTATTTT.

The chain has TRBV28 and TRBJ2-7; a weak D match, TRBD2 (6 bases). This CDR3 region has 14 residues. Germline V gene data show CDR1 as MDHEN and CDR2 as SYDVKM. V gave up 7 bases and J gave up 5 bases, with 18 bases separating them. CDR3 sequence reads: CASIPGGSPHEQYF. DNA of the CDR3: TGTGCCAGCATCCCTGGGGGGTCCCCCCACGAGCAGTACTTC.

In nucleotides, the CDR3 is TGTGCCAGCAGCAAAGCGCTTTCGGGGTACGAGCAGTACTTC. Translated, it gives CASSKALSGYEQYF. This sequence joins TRBV21-1 and TRBJ2-7; no DNA check was done on the table's D call, TRBD2. TRBV21-1 counts as a pseudogene. The CDR3 runs 14 residues.

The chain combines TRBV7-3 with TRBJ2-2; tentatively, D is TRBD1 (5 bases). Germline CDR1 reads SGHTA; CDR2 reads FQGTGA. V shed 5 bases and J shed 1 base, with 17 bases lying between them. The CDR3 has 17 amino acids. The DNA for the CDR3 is TGTGCCAGCAGCACCGGCAGGGCCCTCGTGAACACCGGGGAGCTGTTTTTT. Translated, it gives CASSTGRALVNTGELFF.

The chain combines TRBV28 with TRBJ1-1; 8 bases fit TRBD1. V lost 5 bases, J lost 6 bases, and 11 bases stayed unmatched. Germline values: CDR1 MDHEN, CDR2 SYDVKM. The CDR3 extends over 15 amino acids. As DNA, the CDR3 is TGTGCCAGCAGTGGTCACACGGGACAGGCGGCTGAAGCTTTCTTT. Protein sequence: CASSGHTGQAAEAFF.

The CDR3 protein is CASSPDREEGRERSIVPYNEQFF. DNA of the CDR3: TGTGCCAGCAGCCCGGACAGGGAGGAAGGGCGGGAGAGGAGTATAGTCCCCTACAATGAGCAGTTCTTC. This chain uses TRBV7-8 with TRBJ2-1; D might be TRBD1 (8 bases). CDR3 length: 23 residues. V was shortened by 5 bases and J by 2 bases, with 37 bases between the two germline ends. The germline CDR1 and CDR2 sequences are SGHVS and FQNEAQ.